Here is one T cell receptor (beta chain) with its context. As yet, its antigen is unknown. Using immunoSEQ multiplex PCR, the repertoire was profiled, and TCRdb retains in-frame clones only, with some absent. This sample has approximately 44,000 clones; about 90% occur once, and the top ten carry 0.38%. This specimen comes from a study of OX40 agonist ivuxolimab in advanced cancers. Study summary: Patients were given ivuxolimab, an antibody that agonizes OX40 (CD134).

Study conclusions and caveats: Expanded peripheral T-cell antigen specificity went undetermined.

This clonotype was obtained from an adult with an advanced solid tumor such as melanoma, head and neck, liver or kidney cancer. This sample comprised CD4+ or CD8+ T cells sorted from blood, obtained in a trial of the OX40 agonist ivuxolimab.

CDR3 region: CASSRDRGSGPLPYEQYF. CDR3 in DNA: TGTGCCAGCAGTCGCGACAGGGGCTCGGGGCCACTCCCCTACGAGCAGTACTTC. The chain links TRBV4-2 to TRBJ2-7; 8 nucleotides agree with TRBD1. Germline loops: CDR1 LGHNA, CDR2 YNFKEQ. The CDR3 runs to 18 residues. J was trimmed by 2 bases and V by 6 bases; bases with no gene match: 18.